A selection of T cell receptor beta chains follows, all from one sample in a study of cytomegalovirus exposure and HLA in healthy donors. The method was immunoSEQ multiplex PCR; TCRdb's version includes in-frame clones alone and lacks a portion of them. This sample has about 180,000 clones, with approximately 81% found just once. Sequencing used PBMCs. The receptors stem from a boy under 10 years old in good health and CMV-seronegative. Each CDR3 is given with its conserved first and last residue. The D gene is left open where the match is weak. Some rows mark clone size as missing; the rest say once, few, many or name a class of expanded clone.

V gene	D gene	clone size	J gene	CDR3 DNA	CDR3 protein
TRBV28	TRBD2	-	TRBJ2-3	TGTGCCAGCAGTGGGGGGCTAGCGGGAGGAGGGACAGATACGCAGTATTTT	CASSGGLAGGGTDTQYF
TRBV27	-	-	TRBJ2-1	TGTGCCAGCAGTTTAGGCAGCTACAATGAGCAGTTCTTC	CASSLGSYNEQFF
TRBV19	TRBD1	-	TRBJ1-1	TGTGCCAGTAGTATAGTTGTGGGACAGGAAGCTTTCTTT	CASSIVVGQEAFF
TRBV5-1	-	-	TRBJ2-7	TGCGCCAGCAGCTTGGGCTACTCCTACGAGCAGTACTTC	CASSLGYSYEQYF
TRBV4-1	-	few	TRBJ2-7	TGCGCCAGCAGCCCCTTGGGCGGGATCGGTTACGAGCAGTACTTC	CASSPLGGIGYEQYF
TRBV27	TRBD1	-	TRBJ2-1	TGTGCCAGCAGTTTCAACAGGGGCTATGAGCAGTTCTTC	CASSFNRGYEQFF
TRBV9	-	once	TRBJ2-6	TGTGCCAGCAGCGTACCCAGGGGAGTCGGGGCCAACGTCCTGACTTTC	CASSVPRGVGANVLTF
TRBV5-1	TRBD1	-	TRBJ2-7	TGCGCCAGCAGCCACGGATCCCCGACAGGGTTGTACGAGCAGTACTTC	CASSHGSPTGLYEQYF
TRBV5-1	TRBD1	once	TRBJ1-4	TGCGCCAGCAGCTTGGCCATCTGGTCGGAAAGGGACAGGGAAGGGCGTAGAGAAAAACTGTTTTTT	CASSLAIWSERDREGRREKLFF
TRBV7-9	TRBD2	-	TRBJ2-2	TGTGCCAGCAGCTTAGGGGTGAGCGGGGGGGTAACCGGGGAGCTGTTTTTT	CASSLGVSGGVTGELFF
TRBV28	-	-	TRBJ2-4	TGTGCCAGCACCAATTTGGGTGCCCCTACGGGACAAGGGAGTGGCATTCAGTACTTC	CASTNLGAPTGQGSGIQYF
TRBV25-1	-	once	TRBJ2-5	TGTGCCAGCAGTGAATATTTGGGCCCACAAGAGACCCAGTACTTC	CASSEYLGPQETQYF
TRBV28	-	few	TRBJ2-2	TGTGCCAGCAGTTTATCCGAGGGCTTTATCACCGGGGAGCTGTTTTTT	CASSLSEGFITGELFF
TRBV5-1	-	-	TRBJ1-1	TGCGCCAGCAGCTTGAGGACGGGAGGTAACACTGAAGCTTTCTTT	CASSLRTGGNTEAFF
TRBV28	-	-	TRBJ2-7	TGTGCCAGCAAATGGCCGGGGTCAACCTACGAGCAGTACTTC	CASKWPGSTYEQYF
TRBV4-2	TRBD2	-	TRBJ2-1	TGTGCCAGCAGCCAAGGACCGACTAGCGGGAGGGGGGAGCAGTTCTTC	CASSQGPTSGRGEQFF
TRBV2	TRBD1	-	TRBJ1-5	TGTGCCAGCAGTGCCGGGACAGGGTTTCAGCCCCAGCATTTT	CASSAGTGFQPQHF
TRBV20-1	TRBD1	-	TRBJ2-7	TGCAGTGCTAGCCAGGGGGACGAGCAGTACTTC	CSASQGDEQYF
TRBV6-5	-	-	TRBJ1-5	TGTGCCAGCAGTTACGGGCAGAGCAATCAGCCCCAGCATTTT	CASSYGQSNQPQHF
TRBV11-2	TRBD2	-	TRBJ2-7	TGTGCCAGCAGCTTAGATGGGGGGGGGATGCACTACGAGCAGTACTTC	CASSLDGGGMHYEQYF
TRBV4-2	-	-	TRBJ2-7	TGTGCCAGCAGCCGGGCGGGGGCAGAGGTCTCCTACGAGCAGTACTTC	CASSRAGAEVSYEQYF
TRBV6-5	-	-	TRBJ1-1	TGTGCCAGCAGTACGAGGGACCCCCGGGGAGGAGCTTTCTTT	CASSTRDPRGGAFF
TRBV5-1	-	-	TRBJ2-5	TGCGCCAGCAGCGTTCCGGGAGCCCAAGAGACCCAGTACTTC	CASSVPGAQETQYF
TRBV5-1	-	-	TRBJ1-4	TGCGCCAGCAGCTTGGCCGCAACTAATGAAAAACTGTTTTTT	CASSLAATNEKLFF
TRBV6-1	-	-	TRBJ1-1	TGTGCCACCTTGTTGTCGAGCACTGAAGCTTTCTTT	CATLLSSTEAFF
TRBV5-1	TRBD1	-	TRBJ2-6	TGCGCCAGCAGCTTTATCATCGGACAGGGCGAAAGGGCTGGGGCCAACGTCCTGACTTTC	CASSFIIGQGERAGANVLTF
TRBV27	-	-	TRBJ1-1	TGTGCCAGCAGTTTACGCGGCAGGGTGTCTGAAGCTTTCTTT	CASSLRGRVSEAFF
TRBV4-2	TRBD1	-	TRBJ1-4	TGTGCCAGCAGCCGCCCGGGACAGGCTAATGAAAAACTGTTTTTT	CASSRPGQANEKLFF
TRBV14	-	-	TRBJ2-7	TGTGCCAGCAGCCACTTAGACAGTCGAGTTTCGGAGCAGTACTTC	CASSHLDSRVSEQYF
TRBV7-9	TRBD1	-	TRBJ2-7	TGTGCCAGCAGCTTAGTAGGGGGCGCGGACGAGCAGTACTTC	CASSLVGGADEQYF
TRBV6-1	-	-	TRBJ1-5	TGTGCCAGCAGTGAAGGGAGCTGGAGGACAGATAATCAGCCCCAGCATTTT	CASSEGSWRTDNQPQHF
TRBV6-9	-	-	TRBJ2-7	TGTGCCAGCAGTTATCGCCGGAGGTTTTACGAGCAGTACTTC	CASSYRRRFYEQYF
TRBV18	TRBD1	once	TRBJ1-4	TGTGCCAGCTCTGACCGACAGGGGACTAATGAAAAACTGTTTTTT	CASSDRQGTNEKLFF
TRBV28	TRBD2	-	TRBJ2-1	TGTGCCAGCAGTGGGTTTGGGACTAGCGGCGACAATGAGCAGTTCTTC	CASSGFGTSGDNEQFF
TRBV7-2	-	once	TRBJ1-1	TGTGCCAGCAGCTCTGGAGAGGAGGGAGACACTGAAGCTTTCTTT	CASSSGEEGDTEAFF
TRBV2	TRBD2	once	TRBJ2-1	TGTGCCAGCAGTGCTAGCGGGAGGATGGATGAGCAGTTCTTC	CASSASGRMDEQFF
TRBV5-1	-	-	TRBJ2-3	TGCGCCAGCAGCCTCGAGACTAGACGGTCAGATACGCAGTATTTT	CASSLETRRSDTQYF
TRBV5-6	-	-	TRBJ2-3	TGTGCCAGCAGCTTGGAGGAGCAGGGGAGGGGGGATACGCAGTATTTT	CASSLEEQGRGDTQYF
TRBV5-1	-	-	TRBJ2-3	TGCGCCAGCAGCTTGATGAGAGGAGATACGCAGTATTTT	CASSLMRGDTQYF
TRBV7-3	TRBD2	-	TRBJ2-7	TGTGCCAGCAGCTTATTCGTGGGAGGGTTGTCCGAGCAGTACTTC	CASSLFVGGLSEQYF
TRBV11-2	TRBD1	-	TRBJ1-2	TGTGCCAGCAGGTCACGGACAGGGGGTCCCTCTAACTATGGCTACACCTTC	CASRSRTGGPSNYGYTF
TRBV7-8	TRBD1	-	TRBJ1-4	TGTGCCAGCAGCCCAACAGGGGGCCAAGGTGAAAAACTGTTTTTT	CASSPTGGQGEKLFF
TRBV10-1	TRBD2	-	TRBJ2-1	TGCGCCAGCAGTGAGGGACTAGCTGAGCAGTATGAGCAGTTCTTC	CASSEGLAEQYEQFF
TRBV5-4	TRBD2	-	TRBJ2-1	TGTGCCAGCAGCCTAAGACTAGCGGGAGCCAATGAGCAGTTCTTC	CASSLRLAGANEQFF
TRBV6-5	-	-	TRBJ2-5	TGTGCCAGCAGTTACTCCCGCGGAGTCCAAGAGACCCAGTACTTC	CASSYSRGVQETQYF
TRBV2	-	-	TRBJ2-3	TGTGCCAGCAGACCCCCCCCAATAGAGGGAGATACGCAGTATTTT	CASRPPPIEGDTQYF
TRBV6-5	-	-	TRBJ2-1	TGTGCCAGCAGTTACGGTGCGGTAGGAGACAATGAGCAGTTCTTC	CASSYGAVGDNEQFF
TRBV4-1	TRBD2	-	TRBJ2-5	TGCGCCAGCAGCCAAGTTCGGGCTTTGCGGGAGGCAGTTGAGACCCAGTACTTC	CASSQVRALREAVETQYF
TRBV29-1	TRBD1	-	TRBJ1-2	TGCAGCGTGGACACTCCGGCCGGACAGGGGTCAGGCTACACCTTC	CSVDTPAGQGSGYTF
TRBV27	-	-	TRBJ1-2	TGTGCCAGCAGTCAACAGGGATATGGCTACACCTTC	CASSQQGYGYTF
TRBV10-3	-	-	TRBJ2-1	TGTGCCATCAGTGTTGGGTACGGCGGCGATGAGCAGTTCTTC	CAISVGYGGDEQFF
TRBV27	TRBD2	few	TRBJ2-3	TGTGCCAGCAGTCCCGGGACTAGCGGGAGATCAGATACGCAGTATTTT	CASSPGTSGRSDTQYF
TRBV6-5	-	-	TRBJ1-6	TGTGCCAGCAAATTAGAGGAAATCTATAATTCACCCCTCCACTTT	CASKLEEIYNSPLHF
TRBV19	-	-	TRBJ2-2	TGTGCCAGTAGTATAGATCTGGCAGGTTTGGACACCGGGGAGCTGTTTTTT	CASSIDLAGLDTGELFF